The present T cell receptor (beta chain) was sequenced within a study of glioma-infiltrating T cells after dendritic cell vaccination. Study context: Patients had newly diagnosed or recurrent glioblastoma and received dendritic cell vaccines. Between 2003 and 2012, patients got autologous tumor lysate-pulsed dendritic cell vaccines.

The table came from immunoSEQ multiplex PCR; TCRdb's copy has only in-frame clones and leaves some out. This table has 100,000 or so clones, approximately 90% appearing once. The CDR3 is 15 residues long. CDR1 and CDR2 from the germline V gene are SEHNR and FQNEAQ (reference sequence). V lost 5 bases and J lost 3; bases outside the gene matches: 8. Selection required adequate fresh-frozen tumor tissue plus more than two years' survival data. Before vaccination, two weeks after the third vaccination, and at progression, PBMC were collected. The V and J genes are TRBV7-9 and TRBJ2-7, with 9 bases that match TRBD1. This receptor was obtained from a human donor with glioblastoma. This material consisted of blood, taken before dendritic cell vaccination. CDR3 sequence: CASSVSPGQGYEQYF. In DNA, the CDR3 is TGTGCCAGCAGCGTATCCCCGGGACAGGGCTACGAGCAGTACTTC.